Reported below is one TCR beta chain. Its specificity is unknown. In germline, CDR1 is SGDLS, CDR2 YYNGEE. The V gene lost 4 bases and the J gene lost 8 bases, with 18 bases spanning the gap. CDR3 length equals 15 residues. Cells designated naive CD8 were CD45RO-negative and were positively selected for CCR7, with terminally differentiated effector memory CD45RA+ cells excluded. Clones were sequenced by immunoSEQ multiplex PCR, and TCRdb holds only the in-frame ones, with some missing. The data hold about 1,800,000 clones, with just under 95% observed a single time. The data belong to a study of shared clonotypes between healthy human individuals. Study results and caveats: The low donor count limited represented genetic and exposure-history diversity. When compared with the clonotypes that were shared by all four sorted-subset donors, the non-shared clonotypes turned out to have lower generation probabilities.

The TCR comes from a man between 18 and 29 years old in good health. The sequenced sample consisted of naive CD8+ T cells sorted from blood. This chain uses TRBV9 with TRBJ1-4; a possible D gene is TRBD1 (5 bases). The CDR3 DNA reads TGTGCCAGCAGCCCCCAAGGGACGGTGGACGAAAAACTGTTTTTT. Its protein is CASSPQGTVDEKLFF.